This is a list of T cell receptor beta chains from one sample in a study of blood T cell repertoires in COVID-19. The data were produced by immunoSEQ multiplex PCR, yet TCRdb's version contains in-frame clones alone and is incomplete. The sample has 84,000 or so clones; 75% to 85% are singletons. The sequencing input was peripheral blood. All receptors derive from a woman aged 80 or over with acute or convalescent COVID-19. Each CDR3 is given with its conserved first and last residue. The order of the fields is D gene, V gene, CDR3 protein. A D gene is named only where the DNA matches it firmly.

>.|TRBV19
CASITRRRASPLHF
>TRBD1|TRBV18
CASSPLDRGNTEAFF
>.|TRBV12-5
CASGPGRGQETQYF
>.|TRBV7-9
CASSTGLPLFF
>.|TRBV28
CASRDSPSSEQYF
>TRBD1|TRBV4-2
CASSQERTGQYEQYF
>TRBD2|TRBV25-1
CASGFSGRDEQYF
>TRBD2|TRBV25-1
CASSESGSGRAYNEQFF
>TRBD1|TRBV12-5
CASCRDSINYGYTF
>.|TRBV4-1
CASSQDRNSRNQPQHF
>.|TRBV16
CASSQFGTFGYTF
>TRBD1|TRBV5-6
CASSLQGALEPQHF
>TRBD1|TRBV6-1
CASSEAGGNYGYTF
>.|TRBV6-2/TRBV6-3
CASTPRSNYGYTF
>.|TRBV2
CASTLQGLNTEAFF
>TRBD1|TRBV16
CASSQGRQGPSGEQYF
>.|TRBV13
CASSLRESNQPQHF
>.|TRBV5-1
CASSFRDADEQYF
>TRBD1|TRBV4-1
CASSQVGQGSYEQYF
>.|TRBV18
CASSATQEQYF
>TRBD2|TRBV5-8
CASPKSGGSTDTQYF
>TRBD1|TRBV3-1/TRBV3-2
CASSQRDRGRTEAFF
>TRBD2|TRBV30
CAWSGLAGGYLRETQYF
>TRBD1|TRBV25-1
CASSPDRGRPANEKLFF
>.|TRBV2
CASLLEGGSNTGELFF
>TRBD1|TRBV19
CASSRNRGRGYGYTF
>TRBD1|TRBV6-6
CASKLKQGLGNQPQHF
>TRBD2|TRBV5-1
CASSLNGGSREQYF
>.|TRBV7-9
CASSARGVLSGNTIYF
>.|TRBV14
CASSQEPPGTGELFF
>TRBD2|TRBV18
CASSPTSGSRNEQFF
>TRBD1|TRBV5-5
CASSRDRLNTEAFF
>.|TRBV18
CASSPAGNTEAFF